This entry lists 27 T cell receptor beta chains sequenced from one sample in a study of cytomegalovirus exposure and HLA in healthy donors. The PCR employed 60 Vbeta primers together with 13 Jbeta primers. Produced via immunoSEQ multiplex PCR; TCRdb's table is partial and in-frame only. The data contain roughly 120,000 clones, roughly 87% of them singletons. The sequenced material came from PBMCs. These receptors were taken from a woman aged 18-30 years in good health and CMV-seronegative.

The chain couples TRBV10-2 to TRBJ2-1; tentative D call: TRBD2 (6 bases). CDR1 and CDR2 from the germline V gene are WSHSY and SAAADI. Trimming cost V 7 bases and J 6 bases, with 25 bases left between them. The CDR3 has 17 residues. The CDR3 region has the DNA TGCGCCAGCAATCCGGCTGGCGGGACCGACTACGGCAATGAGCAGTTCTTC. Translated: CASNPAGGTDYGNEQFF.

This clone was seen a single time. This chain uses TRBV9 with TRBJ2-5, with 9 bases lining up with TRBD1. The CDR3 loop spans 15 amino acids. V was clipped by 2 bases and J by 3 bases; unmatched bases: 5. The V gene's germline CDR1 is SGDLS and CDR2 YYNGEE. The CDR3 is CASSVSGTGKETQYF. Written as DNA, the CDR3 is TGTGCCAGCAGCGTGTCAGGGACAGGGAAAGAGACCCAGTACTTC. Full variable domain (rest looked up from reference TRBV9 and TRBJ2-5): DSGVTQTPKHLITATGQRVTLRCSPRSGDLSVYWYQQSLDQGLQFLIQYYNGEERAKGNILERFSAQQFPDLHSELNLSSLELGDSALYFCASSVSGTGKETQYFGPGTRLLVL.

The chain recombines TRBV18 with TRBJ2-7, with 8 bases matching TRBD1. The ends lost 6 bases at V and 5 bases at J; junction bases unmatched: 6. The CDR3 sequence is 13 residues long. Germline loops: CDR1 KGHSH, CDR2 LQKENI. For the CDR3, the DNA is TGTGCCAGCTCTCCGGACAGGGTCCACGAGCAGTACTTC. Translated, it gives CASSPDRVHEQYF.

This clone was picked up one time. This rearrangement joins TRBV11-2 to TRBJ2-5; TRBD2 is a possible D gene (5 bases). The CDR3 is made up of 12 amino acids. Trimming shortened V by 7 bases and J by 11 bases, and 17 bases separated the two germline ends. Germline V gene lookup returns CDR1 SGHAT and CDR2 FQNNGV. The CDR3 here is CASTHSAGGQYF. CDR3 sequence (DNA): TGTGCCAGCACCCACTCTGCGGGCGGGCAGTACTTC.

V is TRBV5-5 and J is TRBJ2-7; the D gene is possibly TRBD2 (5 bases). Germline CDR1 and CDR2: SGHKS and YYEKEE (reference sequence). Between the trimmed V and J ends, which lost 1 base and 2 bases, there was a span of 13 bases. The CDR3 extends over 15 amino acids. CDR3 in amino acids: CASSLPGTGTYEQYF. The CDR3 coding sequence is TGTGCCAGCAGCTTGCCAGGCACGGGGACCTACGAGCAGTACTTC.

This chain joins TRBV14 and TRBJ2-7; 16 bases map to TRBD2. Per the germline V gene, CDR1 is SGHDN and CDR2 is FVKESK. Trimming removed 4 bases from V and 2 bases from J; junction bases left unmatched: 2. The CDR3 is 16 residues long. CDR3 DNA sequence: TGTGCCAGCAGCCTCGGGACTAGCGGGAGGGCCTACGAGCAGTACTTC. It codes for CASSLGTSGRAYEQYF. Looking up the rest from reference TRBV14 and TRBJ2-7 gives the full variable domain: EAGVTQFPSHSVIEKGQTVTLRCDPISGHDNLYWYRRVMGKEIKFLLHFVKESKQDESGMPNNRFLAERTGGTYSTLKVQPAELEDSGVYFCASSLGTSGRAYEQYFGPGTRLTVT.

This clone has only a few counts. This CDR3 reads CASSMGTERYSYEQYF. In DNA, the CDR3 is TGTGCCAGTAGTATGGGGACAGAGCGTTACTCCTACGAGCAGTACTTC. The rearrangement joins TRBV19 to TRBJ2-7, with TRBD1 matching over 7 bases. The germline V gene has CDR1 LNHDA and CDR2 SQIVND (reference sequence). The CDR3 loop spans 16 amino acids. V trimming: 3 bases; J trimming: 0 bases; junction bases outside the gene matches: 8.

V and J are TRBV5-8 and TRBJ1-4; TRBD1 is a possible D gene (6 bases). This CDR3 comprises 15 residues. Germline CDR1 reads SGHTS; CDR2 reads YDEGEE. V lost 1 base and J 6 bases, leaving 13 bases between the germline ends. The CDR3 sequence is CASSLMGATDEKLFF. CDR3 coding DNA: TGTGCCAGCAGCTTGATGGGGGCGACTGATGAAAAACTGTTTTTT.

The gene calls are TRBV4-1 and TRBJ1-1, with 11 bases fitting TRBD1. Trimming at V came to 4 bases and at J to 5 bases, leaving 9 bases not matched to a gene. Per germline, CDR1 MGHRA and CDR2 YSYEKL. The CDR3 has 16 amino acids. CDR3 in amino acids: CASSLGQGAPVTEAFF. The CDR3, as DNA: TGCGCCAGCAGCCTAGGACAGGGGGCACCGGTAACTGAAGCTTTCTTT.

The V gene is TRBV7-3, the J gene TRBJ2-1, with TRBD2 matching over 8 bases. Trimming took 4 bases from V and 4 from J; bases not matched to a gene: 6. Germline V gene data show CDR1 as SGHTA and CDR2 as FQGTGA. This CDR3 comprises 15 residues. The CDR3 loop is CASSSERGLYNEQFF. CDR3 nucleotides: TGTGCCAGCAGCTCCGAGCGGGGGCTTTACAATGAGCAGTTCTTC.

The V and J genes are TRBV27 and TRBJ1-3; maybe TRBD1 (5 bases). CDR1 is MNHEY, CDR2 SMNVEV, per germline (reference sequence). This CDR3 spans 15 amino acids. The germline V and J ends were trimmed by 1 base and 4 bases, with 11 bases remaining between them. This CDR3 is CASSLYSGLGNTIYF. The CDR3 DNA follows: TGTGCCAGCAGTTTATATTCAGGGCTCGGAAACACCATATATTTT.

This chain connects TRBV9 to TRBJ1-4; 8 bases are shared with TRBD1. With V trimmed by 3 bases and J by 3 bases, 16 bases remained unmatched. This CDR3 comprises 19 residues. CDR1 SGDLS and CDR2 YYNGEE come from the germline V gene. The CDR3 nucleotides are TGTGCCAGCAGCGCAGCCCGCGGACAGGGTATAGGGGCTAATGAAAAACTGTTTTTT. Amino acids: CASSAARGQGIGANEKLFF.

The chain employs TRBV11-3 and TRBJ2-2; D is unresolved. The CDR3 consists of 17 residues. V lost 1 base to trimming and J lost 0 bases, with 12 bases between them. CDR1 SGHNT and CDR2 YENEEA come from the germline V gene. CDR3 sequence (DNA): TGTGCCAGCAGCTTAGTTGCCACATCAGCGAACACCGGGGAGCTGTTTTTT. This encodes CASSLVATSANTGELFF.

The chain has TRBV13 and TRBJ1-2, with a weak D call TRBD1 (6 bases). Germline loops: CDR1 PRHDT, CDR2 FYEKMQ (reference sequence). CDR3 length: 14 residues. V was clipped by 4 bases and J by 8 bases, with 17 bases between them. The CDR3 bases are TGTGCCAGCAGCTCCCACCAGGGCACAGGGGGCTACACCTTC. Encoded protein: CASSSHQGTGGYTF. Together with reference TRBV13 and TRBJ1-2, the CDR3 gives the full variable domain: AAGVIQSPRHLIKEKRETATLKCYPIPRHDTVYWYQQGPGQDPQFLISFYEKMQSDKGSIPDRFSAQQFSDYHSELNMSSLELGDSALYFCASSSHQGTGGYTFGSGTRLTVV.

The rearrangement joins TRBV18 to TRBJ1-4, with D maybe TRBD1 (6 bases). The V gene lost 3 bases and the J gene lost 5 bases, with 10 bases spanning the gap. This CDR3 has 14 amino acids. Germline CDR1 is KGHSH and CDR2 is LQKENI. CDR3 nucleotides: TGTGCCAGCTCACCCGACAGGCTGAATGAAAAACTGTTTTTT. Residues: CASSPDRLNEKLFF.

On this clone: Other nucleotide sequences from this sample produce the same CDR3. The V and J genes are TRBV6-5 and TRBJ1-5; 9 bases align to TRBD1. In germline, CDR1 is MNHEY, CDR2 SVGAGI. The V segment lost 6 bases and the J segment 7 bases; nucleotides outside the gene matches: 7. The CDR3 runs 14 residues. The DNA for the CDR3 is TGTGCCAGCAGCCGGGACAGGGTGAACCAGCCCCAGCATTTT. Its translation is CASSRDRVNQPQHF.

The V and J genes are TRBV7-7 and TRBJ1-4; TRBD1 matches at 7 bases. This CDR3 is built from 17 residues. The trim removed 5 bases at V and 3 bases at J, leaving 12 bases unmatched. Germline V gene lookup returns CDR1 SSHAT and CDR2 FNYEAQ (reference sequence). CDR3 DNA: TGTGCCAGCAGCCCCAGCCCAAAGGGGGCGGCTAATGAAAAACTGTTTTTT. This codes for CASSPSPKGAANEKLFF.

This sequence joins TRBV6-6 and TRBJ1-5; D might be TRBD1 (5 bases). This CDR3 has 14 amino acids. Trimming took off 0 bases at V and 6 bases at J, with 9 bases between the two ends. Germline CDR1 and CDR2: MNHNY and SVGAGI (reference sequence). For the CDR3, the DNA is TGTGCCAGCAGTTACTCTGGCGGGGGTCAGCCCCAGCATTTT. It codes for CASSYSGGGQPQHF.

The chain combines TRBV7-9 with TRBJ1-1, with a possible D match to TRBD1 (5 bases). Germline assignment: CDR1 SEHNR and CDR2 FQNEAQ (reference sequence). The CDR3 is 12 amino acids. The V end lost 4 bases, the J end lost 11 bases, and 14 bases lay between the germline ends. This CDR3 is CASSSGLPGAFF. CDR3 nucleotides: TGTGCCAGCAGCTCGGGCCTCCCAGGGGCTTTCTTT.

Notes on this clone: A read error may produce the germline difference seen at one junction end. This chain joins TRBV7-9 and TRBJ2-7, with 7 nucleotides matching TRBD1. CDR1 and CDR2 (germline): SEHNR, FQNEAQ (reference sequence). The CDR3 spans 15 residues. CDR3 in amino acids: CASSFYGTVIYEQSF. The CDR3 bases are TGTGCCAGCAGCTTCTACGGGACAGTGATCTACGAGCAGTCCTTC.

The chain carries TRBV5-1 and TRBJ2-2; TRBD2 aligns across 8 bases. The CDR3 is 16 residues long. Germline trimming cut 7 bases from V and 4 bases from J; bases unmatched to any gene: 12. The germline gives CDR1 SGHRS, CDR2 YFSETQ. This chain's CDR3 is CASQGTGGPFTGELFF. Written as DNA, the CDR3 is TGCGCCAGCCAGGGAACGGGGGGGCCATTCACCGGGGAGCTGTTTTTT.

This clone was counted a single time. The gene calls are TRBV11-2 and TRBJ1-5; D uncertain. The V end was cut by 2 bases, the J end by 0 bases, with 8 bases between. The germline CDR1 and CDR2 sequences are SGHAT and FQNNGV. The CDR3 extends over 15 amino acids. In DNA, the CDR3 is TGTGCCAGCAGCTTAACCGGGTTTAGCAATCAGCCCCAGCATTTT. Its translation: CASSLTGFSNQPQHF.

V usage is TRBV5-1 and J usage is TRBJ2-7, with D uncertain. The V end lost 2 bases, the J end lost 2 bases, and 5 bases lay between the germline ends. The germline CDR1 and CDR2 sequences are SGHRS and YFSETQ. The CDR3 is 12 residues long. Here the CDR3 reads CASSFSTYEQYF. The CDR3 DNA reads TGCGCCAGCAGCTTTAGCACCTACGAGCAGTACTTC.

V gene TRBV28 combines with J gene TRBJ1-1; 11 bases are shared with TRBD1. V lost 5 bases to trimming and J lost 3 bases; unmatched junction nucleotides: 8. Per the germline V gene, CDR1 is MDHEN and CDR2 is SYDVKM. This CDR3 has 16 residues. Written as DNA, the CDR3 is TGTGCCAGCAGTGCCGGGACAGGGGGAATATACACTGAAGCTTTCTTT. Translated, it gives CASSAGTGGIYTEAFF.

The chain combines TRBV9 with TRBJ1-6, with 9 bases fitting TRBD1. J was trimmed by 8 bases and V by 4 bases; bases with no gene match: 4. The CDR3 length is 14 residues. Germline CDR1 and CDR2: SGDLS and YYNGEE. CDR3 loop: CASSPRDRDSPLHF. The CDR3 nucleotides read TGTGCCAGCAGCCCCCGGGACAGGGATTCACCCCTCCACTTT.

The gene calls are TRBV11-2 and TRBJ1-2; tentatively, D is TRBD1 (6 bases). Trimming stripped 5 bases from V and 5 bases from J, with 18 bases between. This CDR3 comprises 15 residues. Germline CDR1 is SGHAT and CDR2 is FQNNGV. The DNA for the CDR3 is TGTGCCAGCAGCACCGAGGTGTGGCAGGGGTATGGCTACACCTTC. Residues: CASSTEVWQGYGYTF.

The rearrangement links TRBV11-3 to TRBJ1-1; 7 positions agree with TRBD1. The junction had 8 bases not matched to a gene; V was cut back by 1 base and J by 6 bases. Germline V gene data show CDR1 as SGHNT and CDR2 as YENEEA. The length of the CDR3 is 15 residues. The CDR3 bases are TGTGCCAGCAGCTTAGGAGGGACAGTGGGCGCTGAAGCTTTCTTT. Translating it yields CASSLGGTVGAEAFF. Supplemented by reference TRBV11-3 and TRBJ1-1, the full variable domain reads EAGVVQSPRYKIIEKKQPVAFWCNPISGHNTLYWYLQNLGQGPELLIRYENEEAVDDSQLPKDRFSAERLKGVDSTLKIQPAELGDSAVYLCASSLGGTVGAEAFFGQGTRLTVV.